This TCR beta chain was identified during a study of blood T cells in healthy people across ages. PCR was performed a second time for about 7 to 12 cycles using a sample-barcoded 5' primer and a J-beta primer mix. TCRdb redid the calling of the 5' RACE reads with MiXCR, one entry per CDR3 protein. This sample has hundreds of thousands of distinct CDR3 sequences, with roughly 56% found just once. CDR3 size: 15 residues. Trimming at V came to 2 bases and at J to 8 bases, leaving 4 bases not matched to a gene. Germline CDR1 is SGHRS and CDR2 is YFSETQ. This clonotype is a singleton in its sample. The specimen was blood. This clonotype was sampled from a man aged 35-49 years in good health. The V call is TRBV5-1, the J call TRBJ2-1, with TRBD2 identical over 13 bases. The CDR3 sequence is CASSLGTSGGDEQFF. CDR3 DNA sequence: TGCGCCAGCAGCTTAGGAACTAGCGGGGGGGATGAGCAGTTCTTC.